The clone carrying this TCR beta chain was seen a single time. Sample-barcoded 5' priming and a J-beta primer mix drove a second PCR of 7 to 11 cycles. Every sample gave at least 2.5 million paired-end reads containing CDR3. One entry per CDR3 protein, called by TCRdb with MiXCR from the 5' RACE reads. Of about 1.4 million distinct CDR3 sequences in the sample, roughly 59% are singletons; the top ten hold more than 6%. V was pared by 7 bases and J by 4 bases, with 7 bases of the junction left unmatched. This CDR3 is built from 14 residues. Germline V gene data show CDR1 as MDHEN and CDR2 as SYDVKM. The sample is drawn from a study of blood T cells in healthy people across ages.

This sequence was found in a man in his late teens or twenties in good health. The specimen was blood. The chain uses TRBV28 and TRBJ1-2; TRBD1 matches 9 bases. The CDR3 DNA sequence: TGTGCCAGCACCCCGGGGGACAGGGTCTATGGCTACACCTTC. It specifies CASTPGDRVYGYTF.